The clone carrying this T cell receptor (beta chain) was seen a handful of times. Its cognate antigen is unknown. The data belong to a study of T cells in tuberculosis. Findings of the study overall: Smaller alpha distances in active tuberculosis partly reflected shorter CDR3-alpha lengths.

This CDR3 comprises 13 residues. V lost 1 base and J lost 4, with 4 bases in between. In germline, CDR1 is SGHNT, CDR2 YENEEA. Unsorted cryopreserved PBMC were sequenced, averaging around 100,000 T cells per clinical donor. Sequenced by immunoSEQ multiplex PCR; TCRdb stores in-frame clones only, minus some. Here the sample spans some 41,000 clones, about 94% being singletons. The sample consisted of PBMCs. This sequence joins TRBV11-3 and TRBJ2-2; D gene uncertain. This TCR was sampled from a donor aged 10-29 years with latent tuberculosis or without tuberculosis infection. Some clones in this sample may be carry-over from other donors' samples. As DNA, the CDR3 is TGTGCCAGCAGCTTAGCCCGCACCGGGGAGCTGTTTTTT. Protein: CASSLARTGELFF.